The present T cell receptor (beta chain) was sequenced within a study of blood T cells in healthy people across ages (dated by TCRdb to 2014 to 2015). As for the study more broadly: In model experiments, roughly one uniquely barcoded TCR beta cDNA molecule per two T cells was captured by template switching. Using deep sequencing normalized with unique cDNA molecular identifiers, the study measured how TCR beta repertoire diversity changes with age. Two additional independent replicas of 1 million unique cDNA reads from the same blood draw were analyzed for two donors (one aged 18 to 29 and one aged 80 or older). The donors were split into four age groups: young (average 16 years), middle-aged (more than 35), aged (more than 60) and long-lived (under 90).

Library preparation used 5' RACE. This sample was sequenced with an Illumina HiSeq 2500. A second PCR of roughly 7 to 12 cycles was run with a J-beta primer mix and a sample-barcoded 5' primer. Each TCR beta cDNA molecule received a unique molecular identifier from a template-switch 5' adaptor carrying 12 random nucleotides. Each sample yielded at least 3 million CDR3-containing paired-end reads. All of the RNA was converted into first-strand cDNA using the Mint cDNA synthesis kit, with a TRBC-specific oligonucleotide serving as the primer. Following uracil-DNA glycosylase treatment, a first 18-cycle PCR with universal primers M1SS and BC2_uni_R was performed on all cDNA. As for the authors' bioinformatics: Each sample was normalized by randomly selecting 1 million high-quality reads, each carrying a distinct molecular identifier. Reads sharing molecular identifiers were discarded rather than binned into consensus sequences. CDR3 identification, clonotype clustering and error correction used MiTCR with a Q25 quality threshold and the strictest error-elimination algorithm. A nonparametric unseen species model using Euler transformation provided a lower-bound estimate of total TCR beta diversity. TCRdb passed the public sequencing reads through fastp at Q25 and MiXCR, retaining productive beta sequences. Identical CDR3 protein sequences are pooled into one entry, listed with their most common genes and DNA. None of the V and J calls come from the authors' own analysis; TCRdb made them. The sample data list about 500,000 distinct CDR3 sequences, and approximately 25% of these were observed just once. Jointly, the top ten make up 8.7% of the sample.

General study outcomes and caveats: As age increased, observed TCR beta diversity per million T cells dropped in a roughly linear way, and a significant reduction was already evident by age roughly 40. A strong correlation was found between observed TCR beta diversity and the percentage of naive T cells measured by flow cytometry. Estimates of total diversity from one million sequenced T cells were regarded as lower bounds and underestimates. Compared with the aged group, the long-lived group had more naive CD4+ T cells, fewer expanded clones and increased TCR diversity, suggesting age selection. Bulk unsorted PBMC profiling prevented conclusive comparison of naive and antigen-experienced compartments. The CMV infection status of donors was not known, potentially confounding age-related changes in expanded clonotypes.

The donors were 40 or so Caucasian individuals from Russia, aged about 6 to 100 years, who were systemically healthy. Each donor gave around 9 milliliters of peripheral blood, collected into EDTA-treated Vacutainer tubes. Ficoll-Paque density-gradient centrifugation was used to isolate PBMCs, with at least 6.5 million per sample. Total RNA was extracted from PBMCs with Trizol reagent, with at least 6 micrograms obtained per sample. For every donor, flow cytometry on a PBMC aliquot measured the percentage of naive CD45RAhigh/CD27high T cells. As to this clonotype: Its antigen has not been determined. Base-call qualities are not available, and no considerably larger clone is one nucleotide away.

V and J are trimmed by 0 bases and 3 bases, and the gene matches miss 6 bases of the junction. According to the germline V gene (reference sequence), CDR1 reads LNHNV and CDR2 reads YYDKDF. Reading from cysteine to phenylalanine, the CDR3 counts 17 amino acids. The sequence is cut down to CDR3 DNA, 51 bases in frame from base 1. These same data were also listed under a study on T cells of mothers and their children. The second study's paper adds: Nine systemically healthy Caucasian individuals served as donors, namely three mothers together with their six children. cDNA synthesis used all of the extracted RNA, with 1.5 ug of RNA in each 15 ul reaction. In the second PCR, the M1S primer added sample barcodes and 2-4 random nucleotides. Over 8 million TCR beta CDR3 reads were obtained for each mother, and approximately 2.9 million reads were obtained for each child. Thymic selection shapes the output of TCR recombination in a similar way in related and unrelated pairs, and inherited differences have a minor effect. Normalized repertoire overlap in related mother-child pairs was always slightly higher than in unrelated mother-child pairs, but the difference was never significant. No persistent microchimeric T cell clones were detected, at a sensitivity of approximately 110 clones per million clonotypes. The study used deep NGS to compare TCR beta repertoires of mothers and children, seeking features distinguishing related mother-child pairs from unrelated individuals. Mothers averaged roughly 36 +/- 4 years of age and children averaged about 10 +/- 4 years. After adapter ligation with NEBNext reagents, the libraries were sequenced on Illumina HiSeq 2000 with 100+100 nt paired-end reads. To avoid cross-contamination, the mother libraries and the child libraries were prepared a month apart and sequenced in separate runs. Between roughly 450,000 and 2,000,000 distinct TCR beta clonotypes were identified per donor. Naive TCR beta clonotypes were estimated from low-frequency clonotypes matched to each donor's FACS-determined naive share, without sorting.

Sequencing was performed on blood. The sequence came from a boy under 18 in good health. Recombination connected TRBV15 to TRBJ2-1; the junction holds 9 bases that match TRBD1. The nucleotides are TGTGCCACCAGCAGAGATCAGGGGACAGGGATCTACAATGAGCAGTTCTTC. Translated, this is CATSRDQGTGIYNEQFF.